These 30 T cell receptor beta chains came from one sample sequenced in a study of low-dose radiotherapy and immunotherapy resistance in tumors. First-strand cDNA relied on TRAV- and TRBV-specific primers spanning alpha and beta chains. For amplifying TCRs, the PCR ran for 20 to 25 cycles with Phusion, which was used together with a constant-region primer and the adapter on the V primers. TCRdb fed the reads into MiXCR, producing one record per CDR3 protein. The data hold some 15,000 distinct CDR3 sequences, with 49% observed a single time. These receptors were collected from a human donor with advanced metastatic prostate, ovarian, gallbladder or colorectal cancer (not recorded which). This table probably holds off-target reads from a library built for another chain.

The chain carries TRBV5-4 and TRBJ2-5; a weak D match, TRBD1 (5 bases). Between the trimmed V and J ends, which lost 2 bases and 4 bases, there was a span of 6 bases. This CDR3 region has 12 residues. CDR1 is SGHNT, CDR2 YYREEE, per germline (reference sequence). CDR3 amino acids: CASSLTGETQYF. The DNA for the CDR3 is TGTGCCAGCAGCTTAACAGGAGAGACCCAGTACTTC.

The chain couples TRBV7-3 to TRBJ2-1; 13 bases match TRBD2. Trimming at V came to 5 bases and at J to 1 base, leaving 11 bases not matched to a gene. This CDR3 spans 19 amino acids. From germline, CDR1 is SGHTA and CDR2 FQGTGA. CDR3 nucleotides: TGTGCCAGCAGCCCAAGGACTAGCGGGAGCAATCTGTCCTACAATGAGCAGTTCTTC. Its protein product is CASSPRTSGSNLSYNEQFF.

CDR3 bases: TGCGCCAGCAGCTTGGGGCCTCCGAACACCGGGGAGCTGTTTTTT. Translation gives CASSLGPPNTGELFF. V is TRBV5-1 and J is TRBJ2-2; D remains ambiguous. The length of the CDR3 is 15 residues. The V and J ends lost 0 bases and 0 bases respectively, with 6 bases between them. Germline V gene lookup returns CDR1 SGHRS and CDR2 YFSETQ.

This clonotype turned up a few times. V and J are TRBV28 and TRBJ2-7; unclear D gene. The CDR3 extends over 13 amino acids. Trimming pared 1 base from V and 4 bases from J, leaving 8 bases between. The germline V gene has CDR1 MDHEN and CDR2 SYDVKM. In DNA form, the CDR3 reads TGTGCCAGCAGTTTATCGGCCCTTTACGAGCAGTACTTC. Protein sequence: CASSLSALYEQYF.

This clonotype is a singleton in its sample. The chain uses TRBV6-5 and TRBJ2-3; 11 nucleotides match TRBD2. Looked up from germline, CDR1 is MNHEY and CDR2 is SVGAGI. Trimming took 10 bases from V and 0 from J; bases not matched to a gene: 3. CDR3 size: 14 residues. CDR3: CATGTSGSTDTQYF. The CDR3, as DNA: TGTGCCACCGGGACTAGCGGAAGCACAGATACGCAGTATTTT.

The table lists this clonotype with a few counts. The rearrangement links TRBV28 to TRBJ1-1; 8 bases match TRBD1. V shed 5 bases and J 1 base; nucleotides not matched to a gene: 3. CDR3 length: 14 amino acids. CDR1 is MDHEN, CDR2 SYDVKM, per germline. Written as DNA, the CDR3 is TGTGCCAGCAGTGCACAGGGGGGGAACACTGAAGCTTTCTTT. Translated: CASSAQGGNTEAFF.

The CDR3 bases are TGTGCCAGCATCAGGGACAGGGGGACCGGGGAGCTGTTTTTT. Translating gives CASIRDRGTGELFF. V usage is TRBV2 and J usage is TRBJ2-2, with 11 nucleotides matching TRBD1. Trimming took 7 bases from V and 5 from J; bases not matched to a gene: 3. The CDR3 is 14 amino acids. Germline CDR1 and CDR2: SNHLY and FYNNEI.

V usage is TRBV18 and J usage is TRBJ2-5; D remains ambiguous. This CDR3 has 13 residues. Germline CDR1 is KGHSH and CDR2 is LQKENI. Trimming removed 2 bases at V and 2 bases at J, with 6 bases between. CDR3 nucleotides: TGTGCCAGCTCACCAAGGTTGCAAGAGACCCAGTACTTC. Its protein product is CASSPRLQETQYF.

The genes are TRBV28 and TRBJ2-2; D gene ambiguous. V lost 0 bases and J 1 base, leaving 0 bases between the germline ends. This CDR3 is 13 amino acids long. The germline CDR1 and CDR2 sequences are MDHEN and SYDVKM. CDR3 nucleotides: TGTGCCAGCAGTTTATGGAACACCGGGGAGCTGTTTTTT. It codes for CASSLWNTGELFF.

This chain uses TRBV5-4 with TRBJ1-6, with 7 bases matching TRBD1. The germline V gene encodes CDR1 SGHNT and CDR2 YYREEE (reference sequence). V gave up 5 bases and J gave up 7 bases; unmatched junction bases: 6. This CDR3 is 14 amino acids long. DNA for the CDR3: TGTGCCAGCAGTCTGAACAGGGGAAATTCACCCCTCCACTTT. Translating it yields CASSLNRGNSPLHF.

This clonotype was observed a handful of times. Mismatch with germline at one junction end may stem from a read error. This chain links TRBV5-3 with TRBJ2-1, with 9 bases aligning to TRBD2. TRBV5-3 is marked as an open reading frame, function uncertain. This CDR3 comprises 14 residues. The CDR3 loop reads CASSFSGGGNEQFF. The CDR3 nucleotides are TGTGCCAGCAGCTTTAGCGGGGGCGGGAATGAGCAGTTCTTC.

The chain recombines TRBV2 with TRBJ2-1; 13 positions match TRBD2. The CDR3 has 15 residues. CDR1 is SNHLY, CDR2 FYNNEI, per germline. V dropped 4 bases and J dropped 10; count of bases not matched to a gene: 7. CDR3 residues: CASSVGTSGMREQFF. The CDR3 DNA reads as TGTGCCAGCAGTGTAGGGACTAGCGGGATGAGAGAGCAGTTCTTC.

The CDR3 loop reads CASSLWTSGSGEQFF. DNA for the CDR3: TGCGCCAGCAGCCTCTGGACTAGCGGGAGTGGTGAGCAGTTCTTC. The gene calls are TRBV5-1 and TRBJ2-1; 13 nucleotides line up with TRBD2. The CDR3 spans 15 residues. V was pared by 4 bases and J by 9 bases, with 7 bases of the junction left unmatched. Germline CDR1 is SGHRS and CDR2 is YFSETQ. The full variable domain, with the rest looked up from reference TRBV5-1 and TRBJ2-1, is KAGVTQTPRYLIKTRGQQVTLSCSPISGHRSVSWYQQTPGQGLQFLFEYFSETQRNKGNFPGRFSGRQFSNSRSEMNVSTLELGDSALYLCASSLWTSGSGEQFFGPGTRLTVL.

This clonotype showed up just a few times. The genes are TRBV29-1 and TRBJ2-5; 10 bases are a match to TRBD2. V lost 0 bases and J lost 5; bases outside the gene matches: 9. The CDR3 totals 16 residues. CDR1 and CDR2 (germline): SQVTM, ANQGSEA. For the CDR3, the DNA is TGCAGCGTTGAAGATCCGGGCAGCGGGAGGGTTGAGACCCAGTACTTC. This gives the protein CSVEDPGSGRVETQYF.

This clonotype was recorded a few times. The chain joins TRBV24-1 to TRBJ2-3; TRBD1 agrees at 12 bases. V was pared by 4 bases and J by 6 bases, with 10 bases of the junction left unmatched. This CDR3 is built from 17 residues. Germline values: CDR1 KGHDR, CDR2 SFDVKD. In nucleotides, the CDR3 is TGTGCCACCAGTGACCCTTTAGGGACAGGGGGCATCGATACGCAGTATTTT. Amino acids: CATSDPLGTGGIDTQYF.

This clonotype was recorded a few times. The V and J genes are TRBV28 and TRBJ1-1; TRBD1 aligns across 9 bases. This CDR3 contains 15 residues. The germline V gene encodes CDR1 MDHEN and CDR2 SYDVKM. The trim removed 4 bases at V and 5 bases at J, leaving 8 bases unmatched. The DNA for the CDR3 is TGTGCCAGCAGTTCGGGACAGGGTTTAAGTACTGAAGCTTTCTTT. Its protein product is CASSSGQGLSTEAFF.

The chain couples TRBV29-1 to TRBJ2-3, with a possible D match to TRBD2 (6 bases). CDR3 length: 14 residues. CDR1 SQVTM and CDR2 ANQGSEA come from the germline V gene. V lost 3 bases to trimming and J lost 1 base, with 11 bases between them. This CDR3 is CSVDGEDGTDTQYF. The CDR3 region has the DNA TGCAGCGTTGACGGGGAGGACGGCACAGATACGCAGTATTTT.

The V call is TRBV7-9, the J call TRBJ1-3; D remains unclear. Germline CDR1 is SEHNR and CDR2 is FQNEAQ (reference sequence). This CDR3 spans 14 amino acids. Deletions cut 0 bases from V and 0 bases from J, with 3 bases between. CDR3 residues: CASSLAGSGNTIYF. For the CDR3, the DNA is TGTGCCAGCAGCTTAGCGGGCTCTGGAAACACCATATATTTT.

The CDR3 DNA reads as TGTGCCAGCAGGGAGGGACTAGCGGGCACAGATACGCAGTATTTT. This gives the protein CASREGLAGTDTQYF. The chain combines TRBV2 with TRBJ2-3, with TRBD2 identical over 11 bases. The CDR3 totals 15 residues. Germline loops: CDR1 SNHLY, CDR2 FYNNEI. V lost 6 bases and J lost 1; bases outside the gene matches: 3. The variable domain in full, with the rest retrieved from reference TRBV2 and TRBJ2-3, is EPEVTQTPSHQVTQMGQEVILRCVPISNHLYFYWYRQILGQKVEFLVSFYNNEISEKSEIFDDQFSVERPDGSNFTLKIRSTKLEDSAMYFCASREGLAGTDTQYFGPGTRLTVL.

CDR3: CASSLVGEQETQYF. In nucleotides, the CDR3 is TGTGCCAGCAGCTTGGTTGGGGAGCAAGAGACCCAGTACTTC. The V gene is TRBV5-4, the J gene TRBJ2-5; D perhaps matches TRBD2 (5 bases). CDR1 and CDR2 from the germline V gene are SGHNT and YYREEE (reference sequence). Trimming shortened V by 0 bases and J by 2 bases, and 8 bases separated the two germline ends. The length of the CDR3 is 14 residues.

CDR3 DNA: TGTGCCAGCAGCTTCCCGGACAGGTTCTATGGCTACACCTTC. It yields the protein CASSFPDRFYGYTF. The gene calls are TRBV7-2 and TRBJ1-2; the match to TRBD1 covers 7 bases. V lost 3 bases and J lost 4; bases outside the gene matches: 5. Germline V CDR1 and CDR2: SGHTA, FQGNSA. This CDR3 comprises 14 residues.

This CDR3 is CASSWGGARNTIYF. The CDR3 nucleotides are TGTGCCAGCAGCTGGGGGGGCGCTAGAAACACCATATATTTT. This chain links TRBV28 with TRBJ1-3; possible D gene TRBD1, 6 bases. Germline V gene lookup returns CDR1 MDHEN and CDR2 SYDVKM. V was pared by 6 bases and J by 5 bases, with 14 bases between. The CDR3 extends over 14 amino acids.

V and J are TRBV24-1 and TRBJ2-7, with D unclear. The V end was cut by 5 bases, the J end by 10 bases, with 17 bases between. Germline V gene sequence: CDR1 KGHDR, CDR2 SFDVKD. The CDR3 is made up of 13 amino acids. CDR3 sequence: CATSGGSGDRQYF. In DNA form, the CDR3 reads TGTGCCACCAGTGGAGGTAGTGGGGATCGTCAGTACTTC.

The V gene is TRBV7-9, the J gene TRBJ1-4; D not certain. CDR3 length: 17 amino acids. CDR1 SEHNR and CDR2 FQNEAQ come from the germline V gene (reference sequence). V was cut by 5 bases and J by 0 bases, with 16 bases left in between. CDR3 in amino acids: CASSAQRTVATNEKLFF. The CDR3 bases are TGTGCCAGCAGCGCTCAGCGGACGGTCGCAACTAATGAAAAACTGTTTTTT.

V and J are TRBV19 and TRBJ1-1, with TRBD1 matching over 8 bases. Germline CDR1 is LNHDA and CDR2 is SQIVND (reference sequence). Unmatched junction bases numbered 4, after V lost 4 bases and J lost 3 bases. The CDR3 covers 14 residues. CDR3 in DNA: TGTGCCAGTAGTACAGGACAGGGTTACACTGAAGCTTTCTTT. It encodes CASSTGQGYTEAFF.

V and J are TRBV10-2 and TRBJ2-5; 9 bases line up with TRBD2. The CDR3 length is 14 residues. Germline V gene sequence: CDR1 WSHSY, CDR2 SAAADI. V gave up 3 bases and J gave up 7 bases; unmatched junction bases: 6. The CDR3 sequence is CASSELAGDGTQYF. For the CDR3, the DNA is TGCGCCAGCAGTGAATTAGCGGGGGACGGGACCCAGTACTTC.

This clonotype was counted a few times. CDR3 sequence reads: CASRGTGSEQYF. CDR3 DNA sequence: TGTGCCAGCAGGGGGACAGGGTCCGAGCAGTACTTC. The chain employs TRBV28 and TRBJ2-7, with 9 bases that match TRBD1. The ends lost 6 bases at V and 6 bases at J; junction bases unmatched: 3. CDR1 and CDR2 from the germline V gene are MDHEN and SYDVKM. The CDR3 spans 12 residues.

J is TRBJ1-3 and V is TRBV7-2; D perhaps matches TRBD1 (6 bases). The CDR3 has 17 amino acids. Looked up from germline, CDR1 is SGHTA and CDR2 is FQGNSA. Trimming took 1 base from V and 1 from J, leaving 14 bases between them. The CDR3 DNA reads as TGTGCCAGCAGCTTAGGGGGGCAGGGGATATCTGGAAACACCATATATTTT. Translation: CASSLGGQGISGNTIYF. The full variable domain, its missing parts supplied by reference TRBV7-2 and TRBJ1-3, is GAGVSQSPSNKVTEKGKDVELRCDPISGHTALYWYRQSLGQGLEFLIYFQGNSAPDKSGLPSDRFSAERTGGSVSTLTIQRTQQEDSAVYLCASSLGGQGISGNTIYFGEGSWLTVV.

The CDR3 spells CASSLGIAANTGELFF. The CDR3 DNA sequence: TGTGCCAGCAGCTTGGGGATAGCGGCGAACACCGGGGAGCTGTTTTTT. V is TRBV5-5 and J is TRBJ2-2, with D possibly TRBD2 on 6 matching bases. The V end lost 0 bases, the J end lost 0 bases, and 9 bases lay between the germline ends. This CDR3 is 16 amino acids long. The germline CDR1 and CDR2 sequences are SGHKS and YYEKEE (reference sequence).

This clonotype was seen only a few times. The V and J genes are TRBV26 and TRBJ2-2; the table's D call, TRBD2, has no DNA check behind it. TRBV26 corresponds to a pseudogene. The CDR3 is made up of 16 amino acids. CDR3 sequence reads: CASSRPKSGNTGELFF. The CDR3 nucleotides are TGTGCCAGCAGTCGGCCCAAATCAGGAAACACCGGGGAGCTGTTTTTT.